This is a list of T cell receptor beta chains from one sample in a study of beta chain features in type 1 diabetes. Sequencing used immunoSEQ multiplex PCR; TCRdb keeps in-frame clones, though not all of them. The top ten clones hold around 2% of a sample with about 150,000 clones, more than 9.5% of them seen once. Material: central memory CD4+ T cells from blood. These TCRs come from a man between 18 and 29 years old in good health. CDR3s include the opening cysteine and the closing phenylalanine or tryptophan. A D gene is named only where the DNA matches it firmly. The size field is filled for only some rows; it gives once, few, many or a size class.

TGCAGCGTAGCCGCGACCTACGAGCAGTACTTC CSVAATYEQYF few TRBV29-1 - TRBJ2-7
TGTGCCAGCAGCCGTGCTAGCGGGAGGATCCGAGGTGAGCAGTTCTTC CASSRASGRIRGEQFF few TRBV11-1 TRBD2 TRBJ2-1
TGTGCCAGCGGCGACGGGATCGGCTACACCTTC CASGDGIGYTF - TRBV4-2 - TRBJ1-2
TGTGCCAGCAGATCGGACAGGTTTCCCTACGAGCAGTACTTC CASRSDRFPYEQYF - TRBV6-5 TRBD1 TRBJ2-7
TGTGCCAGCAGCCGGGGACAGGCGACCAATGAGCAGTTCTTC CASSRGQATNEQFF few TRBV4-2 TRBD1 TRBJ2-1
TGTGCCAGCAGTTGGGGGGACCCAACCGGGGAGCTGTTTTTT CASSWGDPTGELFF - TRBV6-6 - TRBJ2-2
TGTGCCAGCGGGGGACAGGGCTTTGGAAACACCATATATTTT CASGGQGFGNTIYF - TRBV2 TRBD1 TRBJ1-3
TGTGCCATCAGCCAGGGGGCTGAAGAGACCCAGTACTTC CAISQGAEETQYF few TRBV10-3 TRBD1 TRBJ2-5
TGTGCCAGCAGTGAATTAGCGGGAGGGTCTGGTGAGCAGTTCTTC CASSELAGGSGEQFF few TRBV25-1 TRBD2 TRBJ2-1
TGCGCCAGCAGTCAATCGATGAGGGGGCCCCACACTGAAGCTTTCTTT CASSQSMRGPHTEAFF - TRBV23-1 TRBD1 TRBJ1-1
TGTGCCAGCAGCATAGACTCCCTCCACAATGAGCAGTTCTTC CASSIDSLHNEQFF once TRBV9 - TRBJ2-1
TGTGCCAGCGGGTCGAGTAGGAATTCACCCCTCCACTTT CASGSSRNSPLHF - TRBV6-5 - TRBJ1-6
TGTGCCAGCAGCGTAGTCGGGACTAGCGGGGGCACAGATACGCAGTATTTT CASSVVGTSGGTDTQYF - TRBV9 TRBD2 TRBJ2-3
TGTGCCAGCAGCCGGAGGGGGCAAGAGACCCAGTACTTC CASSRRGQETQYF - TRBV7-3 - TRBJ2-5
TGTGCCAGCAGCCCGCGACAGGGTTCTATGAACACTGAAGCTTTCTTT CASSPRQGSMNTEAFF - TRBV9 TRBD1 TRBJ1-1
TGTGCCAGTAGTATTGGACCTTATGGCTACACCTTC CASSIGPYGYTF - TRBV19 - TRBJ1-2
TGTGCCAGCAGTTACGGACAGCACTCCCTCCACTTT CASSYGQHSLHF few TRBV6-6 - TRBJ1-6
TGTGCCAGCAGCTTTATGTACGAGCAGTACTTC CASSFMYEQYF - TRBV7-9 - TRBJ2-7
TGCGCCAGCAGCCTTGACAAAGAGCAGTTCTTC CASSLDKEQFF - TRBV5-1 - TRBJ2-1
TGCAGCGTGAGAGGCAGGGGGACTGAAGCTTTCTTT CSVRGRGTEAFF - TRBV29-1 TRBD1 TRBJ1-1
TGTGCCAGCAGTTCGATAGCGGTCACCTACGAGCAGTACTTC CASSSIAVTYEQYF few TRBV27 - TRBJ2-7
TGTGCCAGCAGCCCCTACAAGTACGAGCAGTACTTC CASSPYKYEQYF few TRBV7-2 - TRBJ2-7
TGTGCCAGCCTCCTCTCTGGGGCCAACGTCCTGACTTTC CASLLSGANVLTF few TRBV28 - TRBJ2-6
TGCGCCAGCAGACGGACAGCTGATGGCTACACCTTC CASRRTADGYTF few TRBV5-1 - TRBJ1-2
TGTGCCAGCAGCGCGAGACTAGCGGGGTATAATGAGCAGTTCTTC CASSARLAGYNEQFF few TRBV9 TRBD2 TRBJ2-1
TGTGCCAGCAGCTTACGACAGGGAAACACTGAAGCTTTCTTT CASSLRQGNTEAFF few TRBV7-8 TRBD1 TRBJ1-1
TGTGCCACCAGCAGAGAGGGGAGGGGGCTAGGTCAGCCCCAGCATTTT CATSREGRGLGQPQHF few TRBV15 TRBD1 TRBJ1-5
TGTGCCAGCAGCAGAGATCGAAACACTGAAGCTTTCTTT CASSRDRNTEAFF - TRBV7-2 - TRBJ1-1
TGTGCCATCAGTGAAGAGGACTCCCCCTACAATGAGCAGTTCTTC CAISEEDSPYNEQFF few TRBV10-3 - TRBJ2-1
TGCGCCAGCAGCCGGTCAGGGACAGGGCGGACCGGGGAGCTGTTTTTT CASSRSGTGRTGELFF few TRBV4-3 TRBD1 TRBJ2-2
TGCAGCGTTGTTCTTTCCTACGAGCAGTACTTC CSVVLSYEQYF few TRBV29-1 - TRBJ2-7
TGTGCCAGCAGTTTAGCTTCGTCGGGCCAAGATACGCAGTATTTT CASSLASSGQDTQYF - TRBV28 - TRBJ2-3
TGTGCCAGCAGCTTAAGCCGGGGGGGCACAAATGAGCAGTTCTTC CASSLSRGGTNEQFF - TRBV7-2 TRBD2 TRBJ2-1
TGTGCCTGGGGCCTAAAGGGGCGGGGTCCCGGGGAGCTGTTTTTT CAWGLKGRGPGELFF - TRBV30 - TRBJ2-2
TGCGCCAGCAGCTTGAATTACAACTCTGGGGCCAACGTCCTGACTTTC CASSLNYNSGANVLTF few TRBV5-1 - TRBJ2-6
TGTGCCAGCAGTTCAGGACAGGGGAAGAGGGCTTTCTTT CASSSGQGKRAFF - TRBV28 TRBD1 TRBJ1-1
TGTGCCAGCAGTGAAAACAGGGGTCACGAGCAGTACTTC CASSENRGHEQYF few TRBV2 TRBD1 TRBJ2-7
TGTGCCAGCACCGTAGGGGCCCGGGGAGCTGAAGCTTTCTTT CASTVGARGAEAFF - TRBV7-2 - TRBJ1-1